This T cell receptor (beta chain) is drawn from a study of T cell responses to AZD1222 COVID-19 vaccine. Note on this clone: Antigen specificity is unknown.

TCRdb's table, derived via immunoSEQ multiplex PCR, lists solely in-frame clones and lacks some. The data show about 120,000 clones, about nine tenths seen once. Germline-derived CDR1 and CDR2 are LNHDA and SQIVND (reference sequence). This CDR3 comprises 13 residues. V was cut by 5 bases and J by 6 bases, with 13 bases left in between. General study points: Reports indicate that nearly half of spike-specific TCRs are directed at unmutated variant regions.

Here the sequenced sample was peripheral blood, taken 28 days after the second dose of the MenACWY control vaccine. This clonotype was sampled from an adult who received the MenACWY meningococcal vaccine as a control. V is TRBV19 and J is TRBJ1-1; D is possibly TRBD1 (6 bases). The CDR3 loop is CASSWGAEAEAFF. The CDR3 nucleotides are TGTGCCAGTAGTTGGGGGGCCGAGGCTGAAGCTTTCTTT.